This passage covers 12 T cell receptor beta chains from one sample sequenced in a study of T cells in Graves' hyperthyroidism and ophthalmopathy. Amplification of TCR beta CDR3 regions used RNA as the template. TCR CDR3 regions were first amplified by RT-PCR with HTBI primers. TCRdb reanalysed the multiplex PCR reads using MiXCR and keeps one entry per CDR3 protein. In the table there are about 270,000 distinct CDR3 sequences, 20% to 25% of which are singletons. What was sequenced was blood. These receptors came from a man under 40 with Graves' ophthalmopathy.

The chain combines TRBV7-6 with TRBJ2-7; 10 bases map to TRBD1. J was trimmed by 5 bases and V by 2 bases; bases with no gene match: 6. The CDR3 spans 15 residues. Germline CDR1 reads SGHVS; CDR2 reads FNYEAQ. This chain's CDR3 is CASSLRGTGVDEQYF. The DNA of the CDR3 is TGTGCCAGCAGCTTACGCGGGACAGGGGTGGACGAGCAGTACTTC.

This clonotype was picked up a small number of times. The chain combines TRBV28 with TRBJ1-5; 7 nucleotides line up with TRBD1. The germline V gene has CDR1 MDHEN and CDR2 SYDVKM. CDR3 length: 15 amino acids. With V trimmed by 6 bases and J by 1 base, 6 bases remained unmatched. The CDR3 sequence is CASSIGQDSNQPQHF. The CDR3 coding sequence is TGTGCCAGCAGCATTGGACAGGACAGCAATCAGCCCCAGCATTTT.

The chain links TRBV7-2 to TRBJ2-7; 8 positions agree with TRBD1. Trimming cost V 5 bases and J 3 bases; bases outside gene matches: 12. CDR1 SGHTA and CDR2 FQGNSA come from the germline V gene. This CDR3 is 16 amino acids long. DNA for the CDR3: TGTGCCAGCAGCCCCACATCGGCAGGGGGCATCTACGAGCAGTACTTC. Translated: CASSPTSAGGIYEQYF. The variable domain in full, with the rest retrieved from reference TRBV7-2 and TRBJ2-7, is GAGVSQSPSNKVTEKGKDVELRCDPISGHTALYWYRQSLGQGLEFLIYFQGNSAPDKSGLPSDRFSAERTGGSVSTLTIQRTQQEDSAVYLCASSPTSAGGIYEQYFGPGTRLTVT.

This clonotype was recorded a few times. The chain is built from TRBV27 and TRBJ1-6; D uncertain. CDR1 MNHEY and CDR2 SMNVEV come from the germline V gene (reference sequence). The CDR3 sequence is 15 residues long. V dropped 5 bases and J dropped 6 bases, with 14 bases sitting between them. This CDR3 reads CASSPPGVPNSPLHF. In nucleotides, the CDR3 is TGTGCCAGCAGTCCGCCGGGTGTACCTAATTCACCCCTCCACTTT.

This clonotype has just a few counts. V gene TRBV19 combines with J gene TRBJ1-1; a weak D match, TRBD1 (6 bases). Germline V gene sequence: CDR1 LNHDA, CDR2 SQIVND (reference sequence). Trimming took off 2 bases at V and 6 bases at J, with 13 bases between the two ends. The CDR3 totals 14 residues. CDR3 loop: CASSINPGVAEAFF. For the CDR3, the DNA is TGTGCCAGTAGTATAAATCCAGGGGTTGCTGAAGCTTTCTTT.

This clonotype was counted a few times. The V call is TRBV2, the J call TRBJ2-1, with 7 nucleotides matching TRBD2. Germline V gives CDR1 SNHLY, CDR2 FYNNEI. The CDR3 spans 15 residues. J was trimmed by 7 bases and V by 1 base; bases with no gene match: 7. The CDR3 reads CASSEGGGGKNEQFF. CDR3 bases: TGTGCCAGCAGTGAAGGGGGGGGGGGTAAAAATGAGCAGTTCTTC. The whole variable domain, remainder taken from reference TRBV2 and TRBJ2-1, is EPEVTQTPSHQVTQMGQEVILRCVPISNHLYFYWYRQILGQKVEFLVSFYNNEISEKSEIFDDQFSVERPDGSNFTLKIRSTKLEDSAMYFCASSEGGGGKNEQFFGPGTRLTVL.

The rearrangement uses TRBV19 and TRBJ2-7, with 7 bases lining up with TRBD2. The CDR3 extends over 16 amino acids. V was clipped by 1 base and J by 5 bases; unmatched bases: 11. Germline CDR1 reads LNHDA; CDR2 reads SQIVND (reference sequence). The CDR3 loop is CASSIGNPGGRNEQYF. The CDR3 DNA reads TGTGCCAGTAGTATAGGGAACCCGGGAGGAAGGAACGAGCAGTACTTC.

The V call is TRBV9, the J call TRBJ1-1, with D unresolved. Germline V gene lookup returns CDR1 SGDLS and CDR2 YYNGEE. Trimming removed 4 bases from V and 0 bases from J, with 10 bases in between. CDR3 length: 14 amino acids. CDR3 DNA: TGTGCCAGCAGCCCCCGGACGGTGAACACTGAAGCTTTCTTT. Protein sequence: CASSPRTVNTEAFF.

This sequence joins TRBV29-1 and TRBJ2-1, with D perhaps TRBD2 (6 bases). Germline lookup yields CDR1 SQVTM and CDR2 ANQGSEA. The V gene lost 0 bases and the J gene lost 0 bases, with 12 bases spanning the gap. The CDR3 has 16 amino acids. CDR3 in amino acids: CSVEDHSGFSYNEQFF. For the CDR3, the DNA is TGCAGCGTTGAAGACCATAGCGGCTTCTCCTACAATGAGCAGTTCTTC.

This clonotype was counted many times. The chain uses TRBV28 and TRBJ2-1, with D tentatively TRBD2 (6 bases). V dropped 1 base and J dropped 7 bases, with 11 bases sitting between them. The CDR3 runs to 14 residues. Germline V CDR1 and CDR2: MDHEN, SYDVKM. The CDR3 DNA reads TGTGCCAGCAGTTTATCCGGGAGAGTGAATGAGCAGTTCTTC. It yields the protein CASSLSGRVNEQFF. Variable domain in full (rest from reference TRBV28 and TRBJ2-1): DVKVTQSSRYLVKRTGEKVFLECVQDMDHENMFWYRQDPGLGLRLIYFSYDVKMKEKGDIPEGYSVSREKKERFSLILESASTNQTSMYLCASSLSGRVNEQFFGPGTRLTVL.

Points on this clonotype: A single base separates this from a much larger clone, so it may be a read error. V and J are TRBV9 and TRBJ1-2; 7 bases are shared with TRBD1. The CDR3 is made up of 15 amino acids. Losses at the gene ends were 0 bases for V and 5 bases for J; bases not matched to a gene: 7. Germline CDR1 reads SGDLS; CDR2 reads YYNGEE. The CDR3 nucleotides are TGTGCCAGCAGCGTAGGAGCGGAACAGGGGTATGGCTACACCTTC. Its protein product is CASSVGAEQGYGYTF.

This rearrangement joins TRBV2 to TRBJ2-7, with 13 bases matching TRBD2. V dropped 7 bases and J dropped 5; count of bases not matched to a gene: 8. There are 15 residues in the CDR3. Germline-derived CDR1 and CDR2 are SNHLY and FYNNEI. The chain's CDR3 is CASISGTSGTDEQYF. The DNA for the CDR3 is TGTGCCAGCATTTCCGGGACTAGCGGGACCGACGAGCAGTACTTC.